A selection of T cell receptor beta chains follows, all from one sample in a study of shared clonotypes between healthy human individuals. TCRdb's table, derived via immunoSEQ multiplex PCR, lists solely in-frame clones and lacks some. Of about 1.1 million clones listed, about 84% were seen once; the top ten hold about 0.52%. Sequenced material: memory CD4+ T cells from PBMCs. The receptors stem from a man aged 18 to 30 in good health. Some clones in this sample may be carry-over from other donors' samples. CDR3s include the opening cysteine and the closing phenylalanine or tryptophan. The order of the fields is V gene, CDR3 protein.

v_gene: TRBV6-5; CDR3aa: CASSLAGQSSYEQYF
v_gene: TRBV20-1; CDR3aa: CSARFVGKLFF
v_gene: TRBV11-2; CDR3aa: CASSLARGGETQYF
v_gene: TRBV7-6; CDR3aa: CASSLAGSSAGNTIYF
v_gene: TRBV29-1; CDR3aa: CSVEGDKTNEQYF
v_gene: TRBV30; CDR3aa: CAWSQPPGELFF
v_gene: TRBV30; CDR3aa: CAWGGRDTARGTYNEQFF
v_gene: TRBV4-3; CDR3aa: CASSRSWGELFF
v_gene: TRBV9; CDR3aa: CASSVGSAGGWNEQFF
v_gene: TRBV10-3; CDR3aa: CAISDPGQGQVGGYTF
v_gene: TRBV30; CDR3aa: CAWRPTRDSYYGYTF